The sequence of this T cell receptor (beta chain) was determined in a study of T-cell reconstitution after alpha-beta-depleted transplantation in children. Overall study findings and caveats: Several hundred expanded graft clones reportedly supplied alpha-beta T cells about two months after transplant. Where some patients showed high TCRbeta diversity at day 60, it came from recipient T cells and thymic progenitors that had survived.

Preparation of the TCRbeta library was carried out with unique molecular identifiers. One entry per CDR3 protein, called by TCRdb with MiXCR from the PCR reads. Altogether about 47,000 distinct CDR3 sequences are present, approximately 52% being singletons, with the ten largest covering more than 30%. Trimming stripped 4 bases from V and 3 bases from J, with 19 bases between. The CDR3 covers 18 residues. Per the germline V gene, CDR1 is MNHNS and CDR2 is SASEGT. This clonotype was picked up a small number of times. What it binds is not known. This clonotype was sampled from a boy less than two years old with SCID, due to receive a stem cell transplant. This specimen was peripheral blood, taken before TCRalphabeta/CD19-depleted stem cell transplant. This chain links TRBV6-1 with TRBJ1-6, with D perhaps matching TRBD1 (5 bases). CDR3 sequence (DNA): TGTGCCAGCAGTGGTGCCAGGGATCGGGGCTACTATAATTCACCCCTCCACTTT. This gives the protein CASSGARDRGYYNSPLHF.